This is a list of T cell receptor beta chains from one sample in a study of beta chain features in type 1 diabetes. Libraries were prepared by immunoSEQ multiplex PCR; TCRdb keeps only in-frame clonotypes and omits some of them. The sample consists of around 250,000 clones, 11% to 15% of them appearing once. Material: naive CD4+ T cells from blood. These receptors all come from a woman in her thirties or forties in good health. The CDR3 runs from the conserved cysteine through the conserved F or W. A D gene is named only where the DNA matches it firmly. Clone size is shown for a subset of rows, as once, few, many or a class of expanded clone.

d_gene,v_gene,abundance,j_gene,CDR3aa,CDR3nt
-,TRBV21-1,few,TRBJ2-4,CASSKLRDREDKNIQYF,TGTGCCAGCAGCAAACTCCGGGACAGGGAAGACAAAAACATTCAGTACTTC
TRBD1,TRBV6-6,-,TRBJ2-7,CASGDRGRAYEQYF,TGTGCCAGCGGCGACAGGGGGCGAGCCTACGAGCAGTACTTC
-,TRBV9,few,TRBJ1-4,CASSVAKEKLFF,TGTGCCAGCAGCGTAGCTAAAGAAAAACTGTTTTTT
TRBD2,TRBV7-2,few,TRBJ2-3,CASSLSSGVGTDTQYF,TGTGCCAGCAGCTTGTCGAGCGGGGTGGGGACAGATACGCAGTATTTT
-,TRBV5-4,few,TRBJ2-3,CASYPRGADTQYF,TGTGCCAGCTACCCTAGGGGCGCAGATACGCAGTATTTT
TRBD1,TRBV7-9,-,TRBJ2-7,CASRVRDSSYEQYF,TGTGCCAGCAGGGTCCGGGACAGCTCCTACGAGCAGTACTTC
-,TRBV4-2,-,TRBJ1-5,CASSQDLGHHQPQHF,TGTGCCAGCAGCCAAGACCTGGGGCATCATCAGCCCCAGCATTTT
TRBD1,TRBV2,-,TRBJ2-7,CASSGQGALGEQYF,TGTGCCAGCAGTGGACAGGGGGCTCTGGGGGAGCAGTACTTC
TRBD1,TRBV7-9,-,TRBJ2-7,CASSEGTGKHEQYF,TGTGCCAGCAGCGAAGGGACAGGGAAACACGAGCAGTACTTC
TRBD2,TRBV6-6,few,TRBJ2-7,CASQDARGVGYEQYF,TGTGCCAGCCAAGACGCACGGGGGGTGGGATACGAGCAGTACTTC
-,TRBV7-9,many,TRBJ2-1,CASSPPGQGEQFF,TGTGCCAGCAGCCCCCCTGGGCAGGGTGAGCAGTTCTTC
-,TRBV5-1,few,TRBJ2-7,CASSFKDSYEQYF,TGCGCCAGCAGCTTCAAGGACAGCTACGAGCAGTACTTC
-,TRBV12-5,-,TRBJ1-1,CASGFDRPPRGTEAFF,TGTGCTAGTGGTTTCGACAGGCCACCTCGAGGGACTGAAGCTTTCTTT
-,TRBV2,few,TRBJ1-5,CASTKTESNQPQHF,TGTGCCAGCACTAAGACAGAGAGCAATCAGCCCCAGCATTTT
-,TRBV29-1,few,TRBJ1-5,CSVAGSGYQPQHF,TGCAGCGTTGCGGGGTCGGGGTACCAGCCCCAGCATTTT
-,TRBV5-1,few,TRBJ1-1,CASSLDARLNTEAFF,TGCGCCAGCAGCTTGGACGCCAGGTTGAACACTGAAGCTTTCTTT
-,TRBV13,few,TRBJ1-2,CASSTGAYGYTF,TGTGCCAGCAGCACAGGTGCCTATGGCTACACCTTC
-,TRBV27,few,TRBJ1-6,CASSPRGVGGNSPLHF,TGTGCCAGCAGTCCCCGAGGGGTGGGGGGTAATTCACCCCTCCACTTT
TRBD2,TRBV9,-,TRBJ2-3,CASSVAGGTTDTQYF,TGTGCCAGCAGCGTAGCGGGGGGAACCACAGATACGCAGTATTTT
-,TRBV6-5,-,TRBJ2-7,CASLQTGNSYEQYF,TGTGCCAGCCTACAAACAGGGAACTCCTACGAGCAGTACTTC
TRBD2,TRBV9,few,TRBJ2-1,CASSQVAGGLGRALYNEQFF,TGTGCCAGCAGCCAAGTGGCGGGGGGGCTTGGTCGAGCCCTCTACAATGAGCAGTTCTTC
-,TRBV5-4,few,TRBJ2-3,CASSGSRTTDTQYF,TGTGCCAGCAGCGGGAGCAGGACCACAGATACGCAGTATTTT
-,TRBV7-2,-,TRBJ1-1,CASKGRGGMNTEAFF,TGTGCCAGCAAGGGCAGGGGAGGGATGAACACTGAAGCTTTCTTT
-,TRBV28,few,TRBJ2-6,CASRADYGGISGANVLTF,TGTGCCAGCAGGGCCGATTATGGAGGAATCTCTGGGGCCAACGTCCTGACTTTC
-,TRBV7-9,-,TRBJ2-4,CASSLVGGSSIQYF,TGTGCCAGCAGCTTAGTAGGGGGTTCAAGCATTCAGTACTTC
-,TRBV6-5,few,TRBJ1-2,CASSYYRGDGYTF,TGTGCCAGCAGTTACTACCGCGGGGATGGCTACACCTTC
-,TRBV7-9,few,TRBJ1-3,CASSLARRGPSGNTIYF,TGTGCCAGCAGCTTAGCGCGGAGGGGCCCCTCTGGAAACACCATATATTTT
TRBD2,TRBV10-3,-,TRBJ2-3,CAISSSGGPGDTQYF,TGTGCCATCAGTTCTAGCGGGGGGCCGGGAGATACGCAGTATTTT
-,TRBV7-9,-,TRBJ2-7,CASSLGRESNEQYF,TGTGCCAGCAGCCTCGGCCGGGAATCAAACGAGCAGTACTTC
TRBD1,TRBV19,few,TRBJ2-5,CASSIYRGTETQYF,TGTGCCAGTAGTATCTACAGGGGGACAGAGACCCAGTACTTC
TRBD1,TRBV7-2,-,TRBJ1-6,CASSLAPAGGYNSPLHF,TGTGCCAGCAGCTTAGCGCCGGCAGGGGGCTATAATTCACCCCTCCACTTT
-,TRBV7-2,-,TRBJ1-1,CASSLESMNTEAFF,TGTGCCAGCAGCTTAGAGAGCATGAACACTGAAGCTTTCTTT
-,TRBV11-2,-,TRBJ2-3,CASSLPRGAADTQYF,TGTGCCAGCAGCTTACCCAGGGGGGCGGCAGATACGCAGTATTTT
TRBD2,TRBV7-2,few,TRBJ2-7,CASSLVAASGGIYEQYF,TGTGCCAGCAGCTTAGTTGCGGCTAGCGGGGGTATCTACGAGCAGTACTTC
TRBD1,TRBV11-2,few,TRBJ2-3,CASSLGAGQGGPDTQYF,TGTGCCAGCAGCTTAGGGGCGGGACAGGGGGGCCCAGATACGCAGTATTTT
-,TRBV7-9,-,TRBJ1-5,CASSSGHGNQPQHF,TGTGCCAGCAGCTCCGGACACGGCAATCAGCCCCAGCATTTT
TRBD1,TRBV2,-,TRBJ1-2,CASGQGNYGYTF,TGTGCCAGCGGACAGGGGAACTATGGCTACACCTTC
TRBD2,TRBV5-1,few,TRBJ2-5,CASSFSGASETQYF,TGCGCCAGCAGCTTTAGCGGGGCCTCGGAGACCCAGTACTTC
-,TRBV6-5,-,TRBJ2-3,CASSYSNIADTQYF,TGTGCCAGCAGTTACTCGAACATAGCGGATACGCAGTATTTT
-,TRBV2,few,TRBJ2-5,CASSEIEETQYF,TGTGCCAGCAGTGAAATCGAGGAGACCCAGTACTTC
TRBD1,TRBV11-2,few,TRBJ1-1,CASSPRTGAKNTEAFF,TGTGCCAGCAGCCCCAGGACAGGGGCCAAGAACACTGAAGCTTTCTTT
TRBD1,TRBV6-6,-,TRBJ1-2,CATPSGQALLPYGYTF,TGTGCCACCCCCTCGGGACAGGCTCTCTTGCCCTATGGCTACACCTTC
-,TRBV19,-,TRBJ1-2,CARGPRGYGYTF,TGTGCCAGAGGCCCGCGAGGGTATGGCTACACCTTC
-,TRBV5-1,-,TRBJ2-3,CASSLGFGLSSTDTQYF,TGCGCCAGCAGCTTGGGCTTTGGACTTTCTAGCACAGATACGCAGTATTTT
-,TRBV25-1,few,TRBJ2-5,CASSRLPGTQYF,TGTGCCAGCAGCAGGCTCCCAGGGACCCAGTACTTC
-,TRBV28,-,TRBJ1-2,CASSYNGYTF,TGTGCCAGCAGTTACAATGGCTACACCTTC
-,TRBV2,few,TRBJ1-5,CASSETDYSNQPQHF,TGTGCCAGCAGTGAAACAGACTATAGCAATCAGCCCCAGCATTTT
TRBD1,TRBV19,-,TRBJ1-1,CASSIGDRGSTEAFF,TGTGCCAGTAGTATAGGCGACAGGGGATCGACTGAAGCTTTCTTT
-,TRBV20-1,-,TRBJ2-7,CSAVNSGEQYF,TGCAGTGCCGTAAATAGCGGCGAGCAGTACTTC
-,TRBV6-1,few,TRBJ1-5,CASSLIPTYNQPQHF,TGTGCCAGCAGCCTAATTCCCACCTATAATCAGCCCCAGCATTTT
TRBD1,TRBV28,few,TRBJ1-1,CASSAVPGQERAFF,TGTGCCAGCAGTGCCGTCCCGGGACAGGAGAGGGCTTTCTTT
TRBD1,TRBV6-6,-,TRBJ1-3,CAILDRKGNTIYF,TGTGCCATTCTGGACAGGAAGGGGAACACCATATATTTT
TRBD1,TRBV7-4,-,TRBJ1-6,CASSLLLWTGVSPLHF,TGTGCCAGCAGCTTGCTCTTGTGGACAGGGGTTTCACCCCTCCACTTT
-,TRBV6-5,-,TRBJ2-7,CASSLISGLYEQYF,TGTGCCAGCAGTTTGATTAGCGGACTCTACGAGCAGTACTTC
-,TRBV18,few,TRBJ2-3,CASSPRTLLTDTQYF,TGTGCCAGCTCACCACGAACACTACTCACAGATACGCAGTATTTT
TRBD2,TRBV4-2,-,TRBJ2-1,CASSQERLAGNNEQFF,TGTGCCAGCAGCCAAGAACGGCTAGCGGGGAACAATGAGCAGTTCTTC
-,TRBV29-1,-,TRBJ1-2,CSVTETPLIGDGYTF,TGCAGCGTTACAGAGACCCCTTTGATTGGTGATGGCTACACCTTC